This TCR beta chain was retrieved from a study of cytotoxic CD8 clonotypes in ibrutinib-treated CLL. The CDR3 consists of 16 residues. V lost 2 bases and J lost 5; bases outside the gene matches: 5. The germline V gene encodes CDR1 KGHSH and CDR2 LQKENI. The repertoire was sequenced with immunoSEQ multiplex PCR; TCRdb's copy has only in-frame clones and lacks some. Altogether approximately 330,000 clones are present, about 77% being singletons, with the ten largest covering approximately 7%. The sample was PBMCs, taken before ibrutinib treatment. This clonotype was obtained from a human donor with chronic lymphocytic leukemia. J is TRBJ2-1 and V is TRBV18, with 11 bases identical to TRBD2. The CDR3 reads CASSPVLAGGNNEQFF. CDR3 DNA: TGTGCCAGCTCACCAGTCCTAGCGGGAGGTAACAATGAGCAGTTCTTC.